These T cell receptor beta chains were read from a single sample in a study of blood T cells in healthy people across ages. MiXCR was run by TCRdb on the 5' RACE reads, yielding one entry per CDR3 protein. The sample comprises 1,500,000 or so distinct CDR3 sequences, approximately 63% of which are singletons, and over 6.5% rests with the top ten. Sequenced material: blood. The receptors were gathered from a man in his late teens or twenties in good health. Both conserved end residues are trimmed from each CDR3.

v_call,j_call,cdr3_length,cdr3_aa
TRBV9,TRBJ2-6,11,ASGNSGANVLT
TRBV5-1,TRBJ2-7,12,ASSIQGTTYEQY
TRBV20-1,TRBJ1-5,12,SARYGQPPGPQH
TRBV4-2,TRBJ2-2,17,ASSRRQGTGLIPGRELF
TRBV7-2,TRBJ1-4,12,ASSPRDRVEKLF
TRBV20-1,TRBJ2-7,15,SAGAPRGADFTYEQY
TRBV6-1,TRBJ1-6,10,ASSEVHSPLH
TRBV18,TRBJ2-1,11,ASSPGRDNEQF
TRBV6-1,TRBJ2-7,11,ASPQAFGDEQY
TRBV12-3/TRBV12-4,TRBJ2-2,14,ASSFQGPGNTGELF
TRBV5-1,TRBJ2-3,12,ASRFVTITDTQY
TRBV27,TRBJ2-5,14,ASSLVGSAYQETQY
TRBV7-2,TRBJ2-6,12,ASSLGVEANVLT
TRBV4-3,TRBJ2-6,16,ASSQDSGPVFGANVLT
TRBV24-1,TRBJ2-1,14,ATSDFRQGIYNEQF
TRBV7-2,TRBJ2-2,12,ASSSAAGYGELF
TRBV6-7,TRBJ1-5,16,ASSSESILLRSNQPQH
TRBV7-2,TRBJ2-5,12,ASSPGLAAETQY
TRBV29-1,TRBJ1-2,13,SVTDLQGMRNGYT
TRBV12-3/TRBV12-4,TRBJ1-5,13,ASSLGQGEGQPQH
TRBV4-1,TRBJ2-3,15,ASSQGPSRGDTDTQY
TRBV7-9,TRBJ2-1,11,ASSFTGGLEQF
TRBV6-6,TRBJ2-5,13,ASSQLAGNQETQY
TRBV6-6,TRBJ2-5,13,ASSRTGMGQETQY
TRBV29-1,TRBJ2-4,10,SVLYAKNIQY
TRBV2,TRBJ1-2,10,ASSHGQDGYT
TRBV29-1,TRBJ2-1,12,SVASRLTGHEQF
TRBV28,TRBJ2-7,12,ASSLQDRIYEQY
TRBV5-1,TRBJ2-3,12,ASSPSDPTDTQY
TRBV7-6,TRBJ2-3,13,ASSLVPGLTDTQY
TRBV7-8,TRBJ1-4,11,ASGTGVHEKLF
TRBV7-8,.,12,ASSLDALSYEQY
TRBV20-1,TRBJ2-1,11,SAKDWNYNEQF
TRBV4-2,TRBJ1-5,14,ASSQEKGDSNQPQH
TRBV4-1,TRBJ2-1,13,ASRQETGGKNEQF
TRBV7-9,TRBJ2-7,13,ASSLAFGRSYEQY
TRBV29-1,TRBJ1-1,9,SAFVNTEAF
TRBV5-6,TRBJ1-2,13,AGSFMVGTFYGYT
TRBV11-1,TRBJ2-5,13,ASSLETGVQETQY
TRBV7-2,TRBJ2-1,12,ASSLGIQGNEQF